This is a list of T cell receptor beta chains from one sample in a study of T cell responses to AZD1222 COVID-19 vaccine. Data came from immunoSEQ multiplex PCR; TCRdb stores just in-frame clones and leaves some out. Among 89,000 or so clones listed, just over 90% were seen once. Sequenced material: peripheral blood, taken 28 days after the second AZD1222 dose. The receptors shown here come from an adult who received the AZD1222 COVID-19 vaccine. CDR3s include the opening cysteine and the closing phenylalanine or tryptophan. D genes are given only for firm matches. Only part of the rows carry a size: once, few, many, or a class if the clone is expanded.

v_call,j_call,d_call,clone_size,cdr3_aa,cdr3_nt
TRBV6-5,TRBJ2-2,NA,NA,CASNPRATGELFF,TGTGCCAGCAACCCCAGGGCCACCGGGGAGCTGTTTTTT
TRBV2,TRBJ2-7,NA,NA,CASSPSQVFDEQYF,TGTGCCAGCAGTCCATCACAGGTCTTTGACGAGCAGTACTTC
TRBV6-5,TRBJ1-5,NA,NA,CASTLGGNQPQHF,TGTGCCAGCACCCTAGGGGGCAATCAGCCCCAGCATTTT
TRBV12-5,TRBJ1-4,TRBD1,NA,CASGLTGDEKLFF,TGTGCTAGTGGTTTGACAGGGGATGAAAAACTGTTTTTT
TRBV7-6,TRBJ2-1,TRBD2,NA,CASSLLAGDNEQFF,TGTGCCAGCAGTCTACTAGCGGGAGACAATGAGCAGTTCTTC
TRBV5-1,TRBJ1-5,NA,NA,CASSLGSNQPQHF,TGCGCCAGCAGCCTCGGGAGTAATCAGCCCCAGCATTTT
TRBV7-8,TRBJ2-2,NA,NA,CASSLADPRVTGELFF,TGTGCCAGCAGCTTAGCGGACCCCCGAGTCACCGGGGAGCTGTTTTTT
TRBV27,TRBJ1-5,NA,NA,CASSSWTDNQPQHF,TGTGCCAGCAGTTCCTGGACAGACAATCAGCCCCAGCATTTT
TRBV7-9,TRBJ2-2,TRBD1,NA,CASRRDRDVTNTGELFF,TGTGCCAGCAGGCGGGACAGGGACGTTACGAACACCGGGGAGCTGTTTTTT
TRBV7-6,TRBJ2-2,NA,NA,CASSLASGIGELFF,TGTGCCAGCAGCTTAGCTAGCGGTATCGGGGAGCTGTTTTTT
TRBV14,TRBJ1-1,NA,NA,CASSPLWGGRNTEAFF,TGTGCCAGCAGCCCCCTTTGGGGGGGGAGGAACACTGAAGCTTTCTTT
TRBV27,TRBJ2-2,NA,NA,CASSFGTGELFF,TGTGCCAGCAGTTTCGGCACCGGGGAGCTGTTTTTT
TRBV5-1,TRBJ2-3,NA,NA,CASSPRPTSTDTQYF,TGCGCCAGCAGCCCCCGACCAACTAGCACAGATACGCAGTATTTT
TRBV18,TRBJ1-2,TRBD1,NA,CASSSGTASNYGYTF,TGTGCCAGCTCGTCCGGGACAGCTTCTAACTATGGCTACACCTTC
TRBV18,TRBJ2-7,NA,NA,CASSPPLSSYEQYF,TGTGCCAGCTCACCTCCACTGAGCTCCTACGAGCAGTACTTC
TRBV3-1/TRBV3-2,TRBJ2-2,NA,NA,CASSQAFGPGELFF,TGTGCCAGCAGCCAAGCTTTCGGCCCCGGGGAGCTGTTTTTT
TRBV5-4,TRBJ1-5,NA,NA,CASSPGGNNQPQHF,TGTGCCAGCAGCCCGGGGGGGAACAATCAGCCCCAGCATTTT
TRBV3-1/TRBV3-2,TRBJ1-6,NA,few,CASSVTVATDSPLHF,TGTGCCAGCAGCGTCACGGTAGCTACGGATTCACCCCTCCACTTT
TRBV11-3,TRBJ2-3,TRBD2,NA,CASSHNRGVSADTQYF,TGTGCCAGCAGCCACAACCGGGGGGTTTCGGCAGATACGCAGTATTTT
TRBV11-3,TRBJ2-1,NA,NA,CASSSFRDYNEQFF,TGTGCCAGCAGCTCATTCAGGGACTACAATGAGCAGTTCTTC
TRBV28,TRBJ2-2,NA,NA,CASSLYWRRKTGELFF,TGTGCCAGCAGTTTATATTGGCGGCGAAAAACCGGGGAGCTGTTTTTT
TRBV28,TRBJ2-6,NA,NA,CASSLSGSGANVLTF,TGTGCCAGCAGTTTATCAGGGTCTGGGGCCAACGTCCTGACTTTC
TRBV10-3,TRBJ1-1,NA,NA,CAISESKGGSEAFF,TGTGCCATCAGTGAGTCGAAGGGGGGATCTGAAGCTTTCTTT
TRBV4-2,TRBJ2-1,NA,NA,CASSQWVSSDNEQFF,TGTGCCAGCAGCCAATGGGTTAGCTCTGACAATGAGCAGTTCTTC
TRBV14,TRBJ2-4,NA,once,CASSQTKTRAELDRRIAKNIQYF,TGTGCCAGCAGCCAGACCAAGACACGCGCGGAGCTCGATAGACGAATAGCCAAAAACATTCAGTACTTC
TRBV6-5,TRBJ1-5,TRBD1,NA,CASSPDREQPQHF,TGTGCCAGCAGTCCAGACAGGGAACAGCCCCAGCATTTT
TRBV21-1,TRBJ2-3,NA,NA,CASSQGSQYF,TGTGCCAGCAGCCAAGGTTCGCAGTATTTT
TRBV7-9,TRBJ1-1,NA,NA,CASSLSGTTEAFF,TGTGCCAGCAGCTTATCAGGGACCACTGAAGCTTTCTTT
TRBV4-2,TRBJ1-2,NA,once,CASSQVDVDQVMGYTF,TGTGCCAGCAGCCAAGTCGATGTAGACCAGGTTATGGGCTACACCTTC
TRBV9,TRBJ1-1,NA,NA,CASSVSPSRETEAFF,TGTGCCAGCAGCGTATCACCCTCGCGGGAGACTGAAGCTTTCTTT
TRBV2,TRBJ1-1,NA,once,CASRKGILNTEAFF,TGTGCCAGCAGGAAGGGGATCCTGAACACTGAAGCTTTCTTT
TRBV15,TRBJ1-2,TRBD1,NA,CATSRETGGPGGYTF,TGTGCCACCAGCAGGGAGACAGGGGGCCCAGGTGGCTACACCTTC
TRBV18,TRBJ1-1,NA,NA,CASSPLQGGTNTEAFF,TGTGCCAGCTCACCCCTCCAGGGAGGGACGAACACTGAAGCTTTCTTT
TRBV28,TRBJ2-7,TRBD2,once,CASSKGLAGAYEQYF,TGTGCCAGCAGCAAGGGACTAGCGGGAGCCTACGAGCAGTACTTC
TRBV6-5,TRBJ2-5,NA,NA,CASSYNSAGTQYF,TGTGCCAGCAGTTACAACAGTGCTGGGACCCAGTACTTC
TRBV19,TRBJ2-1,NA,NA,CASSIGGIANEQFF,TGTGCCAGTAGTATAGGAGGGATTGCCAATGAGCAGTTCTTC
TRBV3-1/TRBV3-2,TRBJ2-1,NA,NA,CASSGLSGSYNEQFF,TGTGCCAGCAGCGGCCTCAGCGGATCCTACAATGAGCAGTTCTTC
TRBV2,TRBJ2-1,NA,once,CASSSYNEQFF,TGTGCCAGCAGCTCCTACAATGAGCAGTTCTTC
TRBV11-1,TRBJ1-3,NA,NA,CASSSGNTIYF,TGTGCCAGCAGCTCTGGAAACACCATATATTTT
TRBV4-1,TRBJ1-2,NA,NA,CASSQERGGVGYTF,TGCGCCAGCAGCCAAGAACGGGGGGGCGTAGGGTACACCTTC
TRBV5-4,TRBJ1-3,NA,NA,CASRDDRQRSGNTIYF,TGTGCCAGCAGAGACGATCGACAGCGCTCTGGAAACACCATATATTTT
TRBV6-1,TRBJ2-3,NA,NA,CASSEPTMDTQYF,TGTGCCAGCAGTGAACCCACAATGGATACGCAGTATTTT
TRBV2,TRBJ1-5,NA,NA,CASRGDGDPTDQPQHF,TGTGCCAGCAGGGGAGATGGAGACCCCACCGATCAGCCCCAGCATTTT
TRBV5-1,TRBJ2-1,TRBD2,NA,CASSTGTSGGNEQFF,TGCGCCAGCAGTACCGGGACTAGCGGGGGTAATGAGCAGTTCTTC